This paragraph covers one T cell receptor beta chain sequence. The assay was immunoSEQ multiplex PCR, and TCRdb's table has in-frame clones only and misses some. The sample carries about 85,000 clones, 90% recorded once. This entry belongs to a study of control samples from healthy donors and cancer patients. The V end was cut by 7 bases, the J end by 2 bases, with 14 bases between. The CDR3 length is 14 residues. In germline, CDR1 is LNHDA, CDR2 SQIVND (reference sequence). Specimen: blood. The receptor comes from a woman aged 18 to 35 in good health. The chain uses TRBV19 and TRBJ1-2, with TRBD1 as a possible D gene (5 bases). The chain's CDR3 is CASNTQGTNYGYTF. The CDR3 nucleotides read TGTGCCAGTAATACTCAGGGAACCAACTATGGCTACACCTTC.